One sample yielded the 24 T cell receptor beta chains listed below, sequenced in a study of T cell changes during pregnancy in multiple sclerosis. The data were produced by immunoSEQ multiplex PCR, yet TCRdb's version contains in-frame clones alone and is incomplete. The sample comprises 98,000 or so clones, 90% to 95% of which are singletons, and about 0.95% rests with the top ten. Material: peripheral blood, obtained after pregnancy. These receptors were taken from a female donor with multiple sclerosis, enrolled in a pregnancy study.

V and J are TRBV6-5 and TRBJ1-3; tentatively, D is TRBD1 (6 bases). In germline, CDR1 is MNHEY, CDR2 SVGAGI. This CDR3 has 15 residues. V was shortened by 0 bases and J by 4 bases, with 10 bases between the two germline ends. DNA for the CDR3: TGTGCCAGCAGTTACTCGGACAGCCTCGGAAACACCATATATTTT. Amino acid sequence: CASSYSDSLGNTIYF.

The chain couples TRBV13 to TRBJ2-2; tentative D call: TRBD2 (6 bases). CDR1 PRHDT and CDR2 FYEKMQ come from the germline V gene (reference sequence). V lost 3 bases and J 5 bases, leaving 10 bases between the germline ends. CDR3 size: 14 residues. The CDR3 sequence: CASSFGGRTGELFF. In DNA, the CDR3 is TGTGCCAGCAGCTTTGGGGGGAGGACCGGGGAGCTGTTTTTT.

The chain is built from TRBV6-5 and TRBJ2-7; the D is unclear. Germline loops: CDR1 MNHEY, CDR2 SVGAGI. V was shortened by 0 bases and J by 0 bases, with 12 bases between the two germline ends. The CDR3 contains 16 residues. The CDR3, as DNA: TGTGCCAGCAGTTACTCGATCGGTAGAATCTCCTACGAGCAGTACTTC. It codes for CASSYSIGRISYEQYF.

The chain is built from TRBV4-1 and TRBJ2-2, with 8 bases aligning to TRBD2. The germline V gene encodes CDR1 MGHRA and CDR2 YSYEKL. Unmatched junction bases numbered 7, after V lost 4 bases and J lost 0 bases. The CDR3 runs to 17 residues. The CDR3 loop reads CASSRIAGRTNTGELFF. CDR3 DNA: TGCGCCAGCAGCCGTATAGCGGGGAGGACGAACACCGGGGAGCTGTTTTTT.

The V gene is TRBV6-6, the J gene TRBJ1-2; tentative D call: TRBD1 (6 bases). V lost 1 base, J lost 8 bases, and 11 bases lay in between. Germline CDR1 is MNHNY and CDR2 is SVGAGI (reference sequence). The CDR3 contains 13 residues. CDR3 residues: CASSYLTGRGYTF. DNA of the CDR3: TGTGCCAGCAGTTACTTAACAGGGAGAGGCTACACCTTC.

The V call is TRBV21-1, the J call TRBJ2-1; the table's D call, TRBD2, has no DNA check behind it. TRBV21-1 is given as a pseudogene. The CDR3 is made up of 16 amino acids. The DNA of the CDR3 is TGTGCCAGCAGAGTTAGGGAGGCCCAATCCCGGAATGAGCAGTTCTTC. Protein: CASRVREAQSRNEQFF.

The V gene is TRBV16, the J gene TRBJ1-4; unclear D gene. This CDR3 comprises 17 residues. CDR1 KGHSY and CDR2 FQNENV come from the germline V gene. V was cut by 1 base and J by 0 bases, with 12 bases left in between. CDR3 nucleotides: TGTGCCAGCAGCCAATTAATGGTCGAGGCAACTAATGAAAAACTGTTTTTT. Protein sequence: CASSQLMVEATNEKLFF.

The chain joins TRBV7-9 to TRBJ2-7; D ambiguous. V was cut by 3 bases and J by 2 bases, with 2 bases left in between. The CDR3 covers 11 residues. Germline V gene lookup returns CDR1 SEHNR and CDR2 FQNEAQ (reference sequence). CDR3 DNA: TGTGCCAGCAGCTTCACCTACGAGCAGTACTTC. Protein sequence: CASSFTYEQYF.

The genes are TRBV9 and TRBJ1-1, with D hard to call. This CDR3 spans 14 amino acids. Trimming took off 5 bases at V and 4 bases at J, with 15 bases between the two ends. Germline-derived CDR1 and CDR2 are SGDLS and YYNGEE. Written as DNA, the CDR3 is TGTGCCAGCAGTATGCGGGCCGAGGGCACTGAAGCTTTCTTT. Protein product: CASSMRAEGTEAFF.

This clone was seen only once. The J gene is TRBJ2-1, the V gene TRBV20-1; D gene unclear. V gave up 6 bases and J gave up 8 bases, with 11 bases separating them. The CDR3 spans 11 residues. Germline V gives CDR1 DFQATT, CDR2 SNEGSKA (reference sequence). The CDR3 DNA reads TGCAGTGCCACCCCTAACCATGAGCAGTTCTTC. It specifies CSATPNHEQFF.

The rearrangement joins TRBV28 to TRBJ2-7; no definite D call. The CDR3 loop spans 11 amino acids. V was cut by 5 bases and J by 6 bases, with 8 bases left in between. Germline V gene sequence: CDR1 MDHEN, CDR2 SYDVKM. CDR3 in amino acids: CASSEVREQYF. The CDR3, as DNA: TGTGCCAGCAGTGAGGTTCGCGAGCAGTACTTC.

This rearrangement joins TRBV27 to TRBJ2-7, with a weak D call TRBD1 (5 bases). CDR3 length: 14 residues. The ends were cut back, 0 bases at V and 4 bases at J, with 10 bases in the middle. Germline assignment: CDR1 MNHEY and CDR2 SMNVEV (reference sequence). The CDR3 coding sequence is TGTGCCAGCAGTTTATCGGTCAGGGCATACGAGCAGTACTTC. Protein: CASSLSVRAYEQYF.

J is TRBJ2-4 and V is TRBV4-1; 15 bases fit TRBD2. J lost 0 bases, V lost 3 bases, and 6 bases had no gene match. CDR1 is MGHRA and CDR2 is YSYEKL in the germline V gene. The CDR3 totals 19 residues. CDR3 nucleotide sequence: TGCGCCAGCAGCCAGGGACTAGCGGGAGGCCCCCTAGCCAAAAACATTCAGTACTTC. It codes for CASSQGLAGGPLAKNIQYF.

Remarks on this clone: A junction end diverges from the germline sequence, so it may reflect a read error. The chain links TRBV7-9 to TRBJ2-3; 9 bases are a match to TRBD1. The germline gives CDR1 SEHNR, CDR2 FQNEAQ (reference sequence). The CDR3 has 17 amino acids. Here the CDR3 reads CASSLADRGVDTNTQYF. Written as DNA, the CDR3 is TGTGCCAGCAGCTTAGCCGACAGGGGGGTGGACACAAATACGCAGTATTTT.

The chain combines TRBV27 with TRBJ1-1; 7 bases match TRBD1. Germline CDR1 and CDR2: MNHEY and SMNVEV (reference sequence). The length of the CDR3 is 13 residues. V lost 4 bases to trimming and J lost 10 bases; unmatched junction nucleotides: 9. CDR3 DNA sequence: TGTGCCAGCAGTTACGTGGGCAGGGGGAGAGCTTTCTTT. Translation: CASSYVGRGRAFF.

The rearrangement links TRBV7-9 to TRBJ1-4; 7 bases line up with TRBD1. This CDR3 comprises 15 residues. Germline V gene data show CDR1 as SEHNR and CDR2 as FQNEAQ (reference sequence). Germline trimming cut 5 bases from V and 7 bases from J; bases unmatched to any gene: 10. CDR3 protein: CASSRAAGGLEKLFF. For the CDR3, the DNA is TGTGCCAGCAGCCGAGCGGCAGGGGGGCTTGAAAAACTGTTTTTT.

The V and J genes are TRBV7-2 and TRBJ2-3; 9 nucleotides align to TRBD2. The ends lost 0 bases at V and 3 bases at J; junction bases unmatched: 10. Germline V gene sequence: CDR1 SGHTA, CDR2 FQGNSA. CDR3 length: 18 residues. The CDR3 region has the DNA TGTGCCAGCAGCTTAGCCTCAATAGCGGGAGTCGGGACAGATACGCAGTATTTT. Translating gives CASSLASIAGVGTDTQYF.

The chain couples TRBV14 to TRBJ2-2; TRBD2 is a possible D gene (5 bases). The CDR3 has 17 residues. Trimming cost V 1 base and J 2 bases, with 14 bases left between them. Germline lookup yields CDR1 SGHDN and CDR2 FVKESK. The CDR3 DNA is TGTGCCAGCAGCCAAGGTTCGGGATGGTTCAACACCGGGGAGCTGTTTTTT. Protein: CASSQGSGWFNTGELFF.

The J gene is TRBJ2-7, the V gene TRBV7-2; 7 positions match TRBD1. Germline trimming cut 6 bases from V and 7 bases from J; bases unmatched to any gene: 15. This CDR3 region has 15 residues. From germline, CDR1 is SGHTA and CDR2 FQGNSA. The CDR3 spells CASSRGQGERGEQYF. The CDR3 DNA is TGTGCCAGCAGTAGGGGGCAGGGGGAACGAGGGGAGCAGTACTTC.

This sequence joins TRBV4-1 and TRBJ2-2, with D hard to call. The CDR3 is 16 amino acids. V shed 4 bases and J shed 0 bases, with 12 bases lying between them. Germline V gene data show CDR1 as MGHRA and CDR2 as YSYEKL. CDR3 region: CASSLLDTANTGELFF. CDR3 DNA: TGCGCCAGCAGCCTTCTCGACACCGCGAACACCGGGGAGCTGTTTTTT.

The chain uses TRBV5-1 and TRBJ2-3, with 10 nucleotides matching TRBD2. Germline V lookup: CDR1 SGHRS, CDR2 YFSETQ. V lost 4 bases and J lost 0; bases outside the gene matches: 8. This CDR3 contains 17 residues. The chain's CDR3 is CASSPRPGLASTDTQYF. CDR3 nucleotide sequence: TGCGCCAGCAGCCCACGGCCGGGACTAGCGAGCACAGATACGCAGTATTTT.

The rearrangement uses TRBV7-2 and TRBJ2-3; D is uncertain. This CDR3 region has 15 residues. Between the trimmed V and J ends, which lost 1 base and 1 base, there was a span of 9 bases. Germline-derived CDR1 and CDR2 are SGHTA and FQGNSA. The CDR3 nucleotides are TGTGCCAGCAGCTTAGTGTTAGCCGGCACAGATACGCAGTATTTT. This encodes CASSLVLAGTDTQYF. Complete variable domain (other parts from reference TRBV7-2 and TRBJ2-3): GAGVSQSPSNKVTEKGKDVELRCDPISGHTALYWYRQSLGQGLEFLIYFQGNSAPDKSGLPSDRFSAERTGGSVSTLTIQRTQQEDSAVYLCASSLVLAGTDTQYFGPGTRLTVL.

This clone appeared a single time. This chain joins TRBV15 and TRBJ1-1; D unclear. V was shortened by 1 base and J by 1 base, with 7 bases between the two germline ends. This CDR3 has 14 amino acids. Germline-derived CDR1 and CDR2 are LNHNV and YYDKDF (reference sequence). CDR3 sequence reads: CATSRGQANTEAFF. The CDR3 bases are TGTGCCACCAGCAGAGGCCAGGCGAACACTGAAGCTTTCTTT.

The chain uses TRBV9 and TRBJ2-5; D is possibly TRBD1 (5 bases). Deletions cut 3 bases from V and 5 bases from J, with 11 bases between. The CDR3 covers 13 residues. Germline V gives CDR1 SGDLS, CDR2 YYNGEE. The CDR3 bases are TGTGCCAGCAGCGCCTCGGACAAGGAGACCCAGTACTTC. This sequence encodes CASSASDKETQYF.